This TCR beta chain appears in the sequencing data of a study of fetal regulatory T cell absence and autoimmunity. Study-level background: The IPEX patients lacked clinical diabetes but had exocrine pancreas autoimmunity. General study results and limits: The oligoclonal enrichment was interpreted as supporting antigen-driven pancreatic autoimmunity before birth in IPEX syndrome. Pancreas and cord blood did not differ much in TRB family usage. Oligoclonal TCR enrichment in pancreas over cord blood reached over 95-fold for some clones.

Clones were sequenced by immunoSEQ multiplex PCR, and TCRdb holds only the in-frame ones, with some missing. The sample has 95,000 or so clones; less than 80% are singletons. Trimming pared 5 bases from V and 6 bases from J, leaving 17 bases between. The CDR3 is 15 amino acids. Germline V gene sequence: CDR1 SGHNT, CDR2 YYREEE (reference sequence). With respect to this clone: Its matching antigen is unknown.

Sequencing input: pancreas tissue. This sequence joins TRBV5-4 and TRBJ2-2; TRBD1 might be the D (6 bases). This clonotype originated in a male donor with IPEX syndrome. CDR3 nucleotide sequence: TGTGCCAGCAGGTGGGGGCCAGGGAAGTCCGGGGAGCTGTTTTTT. Protein product: CASRWGPGKSGELFF. The full variable domain, completed using reference TRBV5-4 and TRBJ2-2, is ETGVTQSPTHLIKTRGQQVTLRCSSQSGHNTVSWYQQALGQGPQFIFQYYREEENGRGNFPPRFSGLQFPNYSSELNVNALELDDSALYLCASRWGPGKSGELFFGEGSRLTVL.